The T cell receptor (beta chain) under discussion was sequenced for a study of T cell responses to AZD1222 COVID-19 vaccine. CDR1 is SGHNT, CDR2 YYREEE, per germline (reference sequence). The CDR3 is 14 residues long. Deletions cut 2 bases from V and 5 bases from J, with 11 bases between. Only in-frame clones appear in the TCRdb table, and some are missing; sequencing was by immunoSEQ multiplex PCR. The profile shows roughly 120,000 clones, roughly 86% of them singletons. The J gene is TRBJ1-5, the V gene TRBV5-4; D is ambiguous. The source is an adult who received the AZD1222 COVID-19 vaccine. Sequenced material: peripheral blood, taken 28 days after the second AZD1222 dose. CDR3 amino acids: CASSLGPIDQPQHF. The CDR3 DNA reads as TGTGCCAGCAGCTTAGGGCCCATCGATCAGCCCCAGCATTTT.